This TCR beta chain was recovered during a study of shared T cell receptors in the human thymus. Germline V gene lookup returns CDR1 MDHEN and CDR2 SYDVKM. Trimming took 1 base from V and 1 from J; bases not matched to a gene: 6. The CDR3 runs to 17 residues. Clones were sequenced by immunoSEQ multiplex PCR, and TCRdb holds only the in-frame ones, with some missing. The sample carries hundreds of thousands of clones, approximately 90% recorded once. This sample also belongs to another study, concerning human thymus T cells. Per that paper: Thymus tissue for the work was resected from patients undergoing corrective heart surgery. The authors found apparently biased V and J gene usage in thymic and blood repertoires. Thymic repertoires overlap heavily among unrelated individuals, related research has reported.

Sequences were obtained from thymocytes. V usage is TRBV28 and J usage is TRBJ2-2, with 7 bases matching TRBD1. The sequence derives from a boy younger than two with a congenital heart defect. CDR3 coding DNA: TGTGCCAGCAGTTTATTGTCGGGACAGCTGAACACCGGGGAGCTGTTTTTT. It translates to CASSLLSGQLNTGELFF.